This TCR beta chain was documented in a study of blood T cell repertoires in COVID-19. Turning to the study itself: The United States, Italy and Spain provided the acute and convalescent COVID-19 samples. T cells, B-cell-depleted T cells, or PBMCs supplied cDNA or gDNA.

Authors' methods: It was from reference gene primer amplification that nucleated cell counts were estimated. Clones were read by immunoSEQ multiplex PCR, and TCRdb kept only the in-frame ones, dropping some. That table gives V, J and clone size, and the DNA gave D and trimming. The data show some 100,000 clones, with roughly nine tenths seen just once and 0.85% to 1% held by the top ten. Sequencing was performed on peripheral blood. This receptor was taken from a man aged 60-69 years with acute or convalescent COVID-19.

This chain's CDR3 is CASSPSQADTQYF. As DNA, the CDR3 is TGTGCCAGCAGTCCCTCGCAAGCGGATACGCAGTATTTT. This rearrangement joins TRBV6-5 to TRBJ2-3; D unresolved. Germline V lookup: CDR1 MNHEY, CDR2 SVGAGI. Trimming took 5 bases from V and 6 from J, leaving 12 bases between them. CDR3 size: 13 residues.